This TCR beta chain was recorded in a study of shared clonotypes between healthy human individuals. Study as a whole: The donor group consisted of two women and three men, aged 18 to 49. Study findings and constraints: Only blood samples were collected, and tissue repertoires likely differ. The sharing of 4.5% to 5.5% of naive CD4 clonotypes was seen across several donors.

Sorted subsets were amplified in replicate PCRs using about 200 ng DNA, tens of thousands of T cell genomes. Measured with immunoSEQ multiplex PCR; TCRdb has only the in-frame clones, and not every one. This table has some 2,000,000 clones, about 95% appearing once. Terminally differentiated effector memory CD45RA+ cells were left out of the naive CD8 fraction, which was CD45RO-negative and positively selected for CCR7. In regard to this clone: The antigen remains unidentified.

Sequencing was done on a sample of naive CD8+ T cells sorted from blood. The sequence derives from a man between 18 and 35 years old in good health.

This CDR3 is CASSLSNGGADTQYF. In DNA form, the CDR3 reads TGTGCCAGCAGCTTATCCAACGGGGGGGCAGATACGCAGTATTTT. The chain recombines TRBV11-3 with TRBJ2-3; 8 bases map to TRBD2. V dropped 2 bases and J dropped 4; count of bases not matched to a gene: 5. CDR3 length equals 15 residues. Per germline, CDR1 SGHNT and CDR2 YENEEA.